These 26 T cell receptor beta chains originate from one sample sequenced in a study of T cell responses to AZD1222 COVID-19 vaccine (dated by TCRdb to the early 2020s). In the paper's terms, the time point label means: baseline before first vaccination. Libraries were made using the immunoSEQ multiplex PCR assay. This is the immuneACCESS table as TCRdb keeps it, with only in-frame sequences that have V and J called. A part of the clones is gone; compared with another copy, unresolved V genes explain less than half, and the rest is unexplained. A total of approximately 80,000 clones appear in this sample, 87% of them only once. Roughly a quarter of the sample goes to the ten largest clones. The source was peripheral blood, collected on day 0 of AZD1222 vaccination. The source is an adult in good health.

This clone was counted once. For the CDR3, the DNA is TGTGCCAGCAGTTCAACTTTCCCCAATGAGCAGTTCTTC. Translated: CASSSTFPNEQFF. V and J are TRBV27 and TRBJ2-1; no clear D. Trimming pared 4 bases from V and 6 bases from J, leaving 10 bases between. The CDR3 runs 13 residues. Per germline, CDR1 MNHEY and CDR2 SMNVEV (reference sequence).

The V call is TRBV28, the J call TRBJ2-7; D is perhaps TRBD1 (6 bases). This CDR3 region has 15 residues. Germline CDR1 MDHEN, CDR2 SYDVKM. Trimming left V 5 bases short and J 3 bases short, with 17 bases between. The CDR3, as DNA: TGTGCCAGCAGTCAATCCCGGGACATGATCTACGAGCAGTACTTC. Amino acid sequence: CASSQSRDMIYEQYF.

The chain is built from TRBV7-2 and TRBJ1-1; tentative D call: TRBD1 (6 bases). The CDR3 runs to 13 residues. Trimming left V 4 bases short and J 8 bases short, with 14 bases between. From germline, CDR1 is SGHTA and CDR2 FQGNSA. The CDR3 region has the DNA TGTGCCAGCAGCTATACAACAGGGACCGAAGCTTTCTTT. This encodes CASSYTTGTEAFF.

V gene TRBV5-1 combines with J gene TRBJ1-3, with no clear D. CDR1 is SGHRS, CDR2 YFSETQ, per germline. The length of the CDR3 is 13 residues. Between the trimmed V and J ends, which lost 4 bases and 0 bases, there was a span of 5 bases. The CDR3 DNA follows: TGCGCCAGCAGCGGCATCTCTGGAAACACCATATATTTT. Protein product: CASSGISGNTIYF.

This chain joins TRBV5-1 and TRBJ2-3; TRBD1 agrees at 7 bases. The CDR3 covers 16 residues. Germline CDR1 reads SGHRS; CDR2 reads YFSETQ. J gave up 1 base and V 4 bases, and 9 bases lay outside the gene matches. CDR3 amino acids: CASSLRTGERTDTQYF. CDR3 DNA sequence: TGCGCCAGCAGCCTACGGACAGGCGAACGCACAGATACGCAGTATTTT.

CDR3 residues: CASSLVGANTEAFF. In DNA, the CDR3 is TGTGCCAGCAGCTTGGTGGGGGCCAACACTGAAGCTTTCTTT. The chain joins TRBV5-4 to TRBJ1-1, with TRBD1 as a possible D gene (6 bases). V was cut by 0 bases and J by 2 bases, with 8 bases left in between. Germline V gene sequence: CDR1 SGHNT, CDR2 YYREEE (reference sequence). CDR3 length equals 14 residues.

The rearrangement uses TRBV5-1 and TRBJ2-2; the D is unclear. V dropped 4 bases and J dropped 1 base, with 8 bases sitting between them. The germline V gene has CDR1 SGHRS and CDR2 YFSETQ. CDR3 length equals 14 residues. The CDR3 DNA follows: TGCGCCAGCAGCCGTCGTATGAACACCGGGGAGCTGTTTTTT. It yields the protein CASSRRMNTGELFF.

The CDR3 spells CAIRGEGIYYGYTF. CDR3 nucleotide sequence: TGTGCCATAAGAGGGGAGGGGATTTACTATGGCTACACCTTC. The rearrangement uses TRBV10-3 and TRBJ1-2, with a possible D match to TRBD1 (5 bases). Trimming took off 9 bases at V and 3 bases at J, with 17 bases between the two ends. The CDR3 sequence is 14 residues long. Germline V CDR1 and CDR2: ENHRY, SYGVKD.

The chain carries TRBV29-1 and TRBJ1-4; D call uncertain. Trimming took 6 bases from V and 3 from J, leaving 11 bases between them. Per germline, CDR1 SQVTM and CDR2 ANQGSEA. CDR3 length: 13 residues. The CDR3: CSVADTANEKLFF. The CDR3 region has the DNA TGCAGCGTAGCTGACACGGCTAATGAAAAACTGTTTTTT.

This CDR3 reads CASSAAGVPNTEAFF. The CDR3 DNA sequence: TGTGCCAGTAGTGCAGCCGGGGTGCCGAACACTGAAGCTTTCTTT. The V and J genes are TRBV19 and TRBJ1-1, with unresolved D. Trimming took 5 bases from V and 1 from J, leaving 14 bases between them. CDR3 length: 15 residues. The germline V gene encodes CDR1 LNHDA and CDR2 SQIVND (reference sequence).

The chain is built from TRBV2 and TRBJ1-2; the D gene is possibly TRBD1 (6 bases). The CDR3 is 15 residues long. Trimming removed 6 bases from V and 3 bases from J, with 17 bases in between. Germline loops: CDR1 SNHLY, CDR2 FYNNEI. The CDR3 loop reads CASSGPGGRDYGYTF. The CDR3 bases are TGTGCCAGCAGCGGGCCGGGGGGGCGCGACTATGGCTACACCTTC.

The chain recombines TRBV19 with TRBJ1-1, with a tentative D call TRBD1 (6 bases). Trimming removed 2 bases at V and 1 base at J, with 11 bases between. Germline loops: CDR1 LNHDA, CDR2 SQIVND (reference sequence). This CDR3 is 15 amino acids long. The CDR3 protein is CASSIMAGENTEAFF. CDR3 nucleotide sequence: TGTGCCAGTAGTATAATGGCAGGGGAGAACACTGAAGCTTTCTTT.

This clone was counted a single time. V usage is TRBV7-6 and J usage is TRBJ2-5, with TRBD2 matching over 8 bases. There are 16 residues in the CDR3. Per the germline V gene, CDR1 is SGHVS and CDR2 is FNYEAQ. V was pared by 0 bases and J by 4 bases, with 7 bases of the junction left unmatched. The CDR3 protein is CASSLALSLAGETQYF. The CDR3, as DNA: TGTGCCAGCAGCTTAGCGCTTTCGCTAGCGGGAGAGACCCAGTACTTC.

The genes are TRBV7-9 and TRBJ2-7; 7 nucleotides line up with TRBD2. The CDR3 sequence is 13 residues long. J was trimmed by 3 bases and V by 5 bases; bases with no gene match: 4. Germline lookup yields CDR1 SEHNR and CDR2 FQNEAQ (reference sequence). This chain's CDR3 is CASSQRDHYEQYF. The CDR3 nucleotides are TGTGCCAGCAGCCAGCGGGACCACTACGAGCAGTACTTC. Variable domain in full (rest from reference TRBV7-9 and TRBJ2-7): DTGVSQNPRHKITKRGQNVTFRCDPISEHNRLYWYRQTLGQGPEFLTYFQNEAQLEKSRLLSDRFSAERPKGSFSTLEIQRTEQGDSAMYLCASSQRDHYEQYFGPGTRLTVT.

The chain recombines TRBV10-3 with TRBJ1-1, with D perhaps TRBD1 (5 bases). V dropped 5 bases and J dropped 8 bases, with 15 bases sitting between them. The CDR3 runs 13 residues. Germline V gene data show CDR1 as ENHRY and CDR2 as SYGVKD. The CDR3 nucleotides read TGTGCCATCAGTAAAGACCCCCAGGGCGAAGCTTTCTTT. This sequence encodes CAISKDPQGEAFF.

V usage is TRBV29-1 and J usage is TRBJ1-3, with D unresolved. CDR1 and CDR2 (germline): SQVTM, ANQGSEA. The CDR3 extends over 13 amino acids. Trimming left V 0 bases short and J 4 bases short, with 7 bases between. The CDR3 DNA follows: TGCAGCGTTGAAGAGCTTTCGGGAAACACCATATATTTT. This gives the protein CSVEELSGNTIYF. Full variable domain (remainder filled in from reference TRBV29-1 and TRBJ1-3): SAVISQKPSRDICQRGTSLTIQCQVDSQVTMMFWYRQQPGQSLTLIATANQGSEATYESGFVIDKFPISRPNLTFSTLTVSNMSPEDSSIYLCSVEELSGNTIYFGEGSWLTVV.

Remarks on this clone: An end of the junction does not agree with germline; a read error may underlie this. The V call is TRBV5-1, the J call TRBJ2-1, with TRBD2 identical over 12 bases. CDR1 is SGHRS, CDR2 YFSETQ, per germline. The CDR3 runs 14 residues. CDR3 bases: TGCGCCAGCAGCTCTCCTAGCGGGAGGGAAGAGCGGTTCTTC. Amino acid sequence: CASSSPSGREERFF.

The V gene is TRBV5-1, the J gene TRBJ2-5; the match to TRBD1 covers 7 bases. Trimming removed 1 base from V and 3 bases from J; junction bases left unmatched: 3. Germline CDR1 SGHRS, CDR2 YFSETQ. This CDR3 region has 14 residues. CDR3 nucleotide sequence: TGCGCCAGCAGCTTGTCCACAGGGGAAGAGACCCAGTACTTC. This translates into CASSLSTGEETQYF.

The V call is TRBV19, the J call TRBJ2-1, with TRBD2 as a possible D gene (5 bases). Germline assignment: CDR1 LNHDA and CDR2 SQIVND (reference sequence). The length of the CDR3 is 12 residues. Deletions cut 3 bases from V and 8 bases from J, with 8 bases between. CDR3 loop: CASSIGRDEQFF. As DNA, the CDR3 is TGTGCCAGTAGTATCGGGCGGGATGAGCAGTTCTTC.

The chain has TRBV7-9 and TRBJ1-2; 10 nucleotides match TRBD1. The CDR3 spans 14 residues. J lost 5 bases, V lost 10 bases, and 10 bases had no gene match. Germline CDR1 is SEHNR and CDR2 is FQNEAQ (reference sequence). The chain's CDR3 is CATSTGGAGYGYTF. CDR3 coding DNA: TGTGCCACCTCGACAGGGGGCGCCGGGTATGGCTACACCTTC.

This clone has more than one count but fewer than ten. The V and J genes are TRBV7-6 and TRBJ1-2; 7 bases are shared with TRBD1. The trim removed 6 bases at V and 2 bases at J, leaving 3 bases unmatched. Looked up from germline, CDR1 is SGHVS and CDR2 is FNYEAQ. The CDR3 is 13 residues long. DNA for the CDR3: TGTGCCAGCAGGCCAGGGGGGAACTATGGCTACACCTTC. It codes for CASRPGGNYGYTF.

The chain links TRBV5-4 to TRBJ1-2, with 8 bases matching TRBD1. Unmatched junction bases numbered 8, after V lost 4 bases and J lost 3 bases. The CDR3 totals 15 residues. CDR1 is SGHNT, CDR2 YYREEE, per germline (reference sequence). CDR3 loop: CASSERQGLDYGYTF. The CDR3, as DNA: TGTGCCAGCAGCGAACGACAGGGGCTTGACTATGGCTACACCTTC.

The J gene is TRBJ2-3, the V gene TRBV6-4; D is perhaps TRBD2 (6 bases). The germline V gene has CDR1 MRHNA and CDR2 SNTAGT. Trimming left V 3 bases short and J 3 bases short, with 10 bases between. The CDR3 is made up of 14 amino acids. CDR3 nucleotide sequence: TGTGCCAGCAGTGATGGGGGAGGAACAGATACGCAGTATTTT. It yields the protein CASSDGGGTDTQYF.

This sequence joins TRBV20-1 and TRBJ1-1, with D possibly matching TRBD1 (5 bases). The V end was cut by 3 bases, the J end by 4 bases, with 6 bases between. The V gene's germline CDR1 is DFQATT and CDR2 SNEGSKA (reference sequence). This CDR3 has 11 amino acids. The CDR3 sequence is CSARGGTEAFF. The DNA for the CDR3 is TGCAGTGCTAGGGGGGGCACTGAAGCTTTCTTT.

The V and J genes are TRBV24-1 and TRBJ1-2; no firm D call. V lost 1 base and J 8 bases, leaving 10 bases between the germline ends. Germline V gene data show CDR1 as KGHDR and CDR2 as SFDVKD. The CDR3 totals 13 residues. DNA of the CDR3: TGTGCCACCAGTGATTTACCGGGAGGCGGCTACACCTTC. This translates into CATSDLPGGGYTF.

The chain uses TRBV18 and TRBJ1-4, with TRBD1 matching 7 bases. V was pared by 6 bases and J by 4 bases, with 8 bases of the junction left unmatched. Germline CDR1 is KGHSH and CDR2 is LQKENI. The CDR3 loop spans 15 amino acids. The CDR3 DNA reads as TGTGCCAGCTCGCTTCCGGGACAGCATAATGAAAAACTGTTTTTT. Translated, it gives CASSLPGQHNEKLFF.